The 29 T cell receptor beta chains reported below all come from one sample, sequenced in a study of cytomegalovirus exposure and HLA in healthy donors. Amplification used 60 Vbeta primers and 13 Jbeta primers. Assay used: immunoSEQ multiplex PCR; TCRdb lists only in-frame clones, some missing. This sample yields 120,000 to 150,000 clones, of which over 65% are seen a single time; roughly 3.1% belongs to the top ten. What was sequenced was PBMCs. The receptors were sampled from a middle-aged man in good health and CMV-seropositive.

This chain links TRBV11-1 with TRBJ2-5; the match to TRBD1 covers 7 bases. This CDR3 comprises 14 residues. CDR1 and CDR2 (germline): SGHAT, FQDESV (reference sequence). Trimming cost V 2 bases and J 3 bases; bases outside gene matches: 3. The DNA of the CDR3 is TGTGCCAGCAGCTTAAGTGACAGGGAAGAGACCCAGTACTTC. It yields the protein CASSLSDREETQYF.

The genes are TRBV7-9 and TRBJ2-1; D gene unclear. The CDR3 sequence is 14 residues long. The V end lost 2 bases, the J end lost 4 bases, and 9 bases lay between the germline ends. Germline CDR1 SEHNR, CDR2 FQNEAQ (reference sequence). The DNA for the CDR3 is TGTGCCAGCAGCTTAAGCGTCGTATACAATGAGCAGTTCTTC. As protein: CASSLSVVYNEQFF.

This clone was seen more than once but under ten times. The CDR3 region is CASSGPGTGLNSPLHF. CDR3 coding DNA: TGTGCCAGCAGCGGTCCAGGGACAGGGTTGAATTCACCCCTCCACTTT. V and J are TRBV9 and TRBJ1-6, with 9 bases fitting TRBD1. The germline V gene has CDR1 SGDLS and CDR2 YYNGEE. The CDR3 is made up of 16 amino acids. V was pared by 3 bases and J by 7 bases, with 8 bases of the junction left unmatched.

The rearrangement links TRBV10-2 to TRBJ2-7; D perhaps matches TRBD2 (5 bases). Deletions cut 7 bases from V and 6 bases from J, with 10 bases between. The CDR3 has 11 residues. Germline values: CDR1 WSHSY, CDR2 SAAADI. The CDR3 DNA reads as TGCGCCAGCATCCAAGGGAGCGAGCAGTACTTC. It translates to CASIQGSEQYF.

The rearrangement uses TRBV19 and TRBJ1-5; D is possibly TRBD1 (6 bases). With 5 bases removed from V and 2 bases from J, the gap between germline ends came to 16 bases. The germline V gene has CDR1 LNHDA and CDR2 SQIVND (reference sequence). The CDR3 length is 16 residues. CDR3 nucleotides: TGTGCCAGTAGTTCGGGTGGGGGCTGGGGCAATCAGCCCCAGCATTTT. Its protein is CASSSGGGWGNQPQHF.

CDR3: CASSRDRGLYEQYF. The CDR3, as DNA: TGTGCCAGCAGTAGAGACAGGGGGCTCTACGAGCAGTACTTC. J is TRBJ2-5 and V is TRBV28, with 10 positions matching TRBD1. The end of the DNA is better explained by TRBJ2-7, so the J call may be wrong. The CDR3 is 14 amino acids. The germline V gene encodes CDR1 MDHEN and CDR2 SYDVKM.

In nucleotides, the CDR3 is TGTGCCAGCAGCTTCTTCCCCCCCGACACCGGAGAGACCCAGTACTTC. This gives the protein CASSFFPPDTGETQYF. The rearrangement uses TRBV5-4 and TRBJ2-5, with D uncertain. Between the trimmed V and J ends, which lost 2 bases and 4 bases, there was a span of 18 bases. The CDR3 consists of 16 residues. Germline V lookup: CDR1 SGHNT, CDR2 YYREEE (reference sequence).

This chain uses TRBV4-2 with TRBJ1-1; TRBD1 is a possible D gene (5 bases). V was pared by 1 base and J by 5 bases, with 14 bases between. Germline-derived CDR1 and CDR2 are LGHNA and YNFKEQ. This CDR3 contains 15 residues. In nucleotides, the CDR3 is TGTGCCAGCAGCCAAGTGGCGGGGGAAGGGACTGAAGCTTTCTTT. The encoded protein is CASSQVAGEGTEAFF.

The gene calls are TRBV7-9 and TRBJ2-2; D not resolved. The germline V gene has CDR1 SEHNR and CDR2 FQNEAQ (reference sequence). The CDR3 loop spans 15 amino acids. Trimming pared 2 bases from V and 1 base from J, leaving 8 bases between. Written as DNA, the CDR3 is TGTGCCAGCAGCTTATCGAGCGTGAACACCGGGGAGCTGTTTTTT. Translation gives CASSLSSVNTGELFF.

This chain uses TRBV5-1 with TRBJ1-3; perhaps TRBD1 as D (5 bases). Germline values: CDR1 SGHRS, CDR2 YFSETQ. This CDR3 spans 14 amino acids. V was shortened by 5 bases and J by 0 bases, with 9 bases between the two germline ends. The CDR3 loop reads CASRAGNSGNTIYF. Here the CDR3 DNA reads TGCGCCAGCAGGGCAGGGAACTCTGGAAACACCATATATTTT.

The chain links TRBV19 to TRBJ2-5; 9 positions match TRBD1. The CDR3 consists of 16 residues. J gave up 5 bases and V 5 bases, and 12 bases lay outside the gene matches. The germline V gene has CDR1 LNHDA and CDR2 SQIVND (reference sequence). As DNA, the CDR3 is TGTGCCAGTAGTTCCTACCGGGACAGGGTTGGGGAGACCCAGTACTTC. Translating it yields CASSSYRDRVGETQYF. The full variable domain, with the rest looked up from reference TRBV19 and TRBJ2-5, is DGGITQSPKYLFRKEGQNVTLSCEQNLNHDAMYWYRQDPGQGLRLIYYSQIVNDFQKGDIAEGYSVSREKKESFPLTVTSAQKNPTAFYLCASSSYRDRVGETQYFGPGTRLLVL.

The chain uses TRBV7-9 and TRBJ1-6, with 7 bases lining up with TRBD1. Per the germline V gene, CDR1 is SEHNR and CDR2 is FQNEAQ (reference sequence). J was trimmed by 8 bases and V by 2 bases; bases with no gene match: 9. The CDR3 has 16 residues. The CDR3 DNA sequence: TGTGCCAGCAGCTTAAGGGGGCTAAGATTTGATTCACCCCTCCACTTT. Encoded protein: CASSLRGLRFDSPLHF. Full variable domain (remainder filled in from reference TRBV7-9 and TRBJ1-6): DTGVSQNPRHKITKRGQNVTFRCDPISEHNRLYWYRQTLGQGPEFLTYFQNEAQLEKSRLLSDRFSAERPKGSFSTLEIQRTEQGDSAMYLCASSLRGLRFDSPLHFGNGTRLTVT.

For the CDR3, the DNA is TGTGCCTGGAGTTTGGCGGGAGATCAGCCCCAGCATTTT. This gives the protein CAWSLAGDQPQHF. The rearrangement uses TRBV30 and TRBJ1-5; D uncertain. Germline lookup yields CDR1 GTSNPN and CDR2 SVGIG (reference sequence). The CDR3 spans 13 residues. V dropped 2 bases and J dropped 5 bases, with 10 bases sitting between them.

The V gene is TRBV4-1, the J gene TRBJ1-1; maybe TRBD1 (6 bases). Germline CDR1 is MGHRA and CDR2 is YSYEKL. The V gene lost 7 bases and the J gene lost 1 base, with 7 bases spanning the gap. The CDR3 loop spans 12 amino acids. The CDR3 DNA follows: TGCGCCAGCAAGGGACAGAACACTGAAGCTTTCTTT. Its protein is CASKGQNTEAFF.

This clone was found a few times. The CDR3 DNA reads as TGTGCCAGCAGTCAGACAGGGGTAAACTATGGCTACACCTTC. Protein sequence: CASSQTGVNYGYTF. The genes are TRBV28 and TRBJ1-2; 8 nucleotides align to TRBD1. The CDR3 has 14 amino acids. Germline V gene lookup returns CDR1 MDHEN and CDR2 SYDVKM. V dropped 5 bases and J dropped 2; count of bases not matched to a gene: 4.

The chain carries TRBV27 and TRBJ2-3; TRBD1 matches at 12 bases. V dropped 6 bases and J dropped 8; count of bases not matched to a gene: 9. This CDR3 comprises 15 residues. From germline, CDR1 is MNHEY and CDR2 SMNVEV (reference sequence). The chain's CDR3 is CASRASRDRGRTQYF. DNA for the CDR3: TGTGCCAGCAGGGCTTCCCGGGACAGGGGGCGTACGCAGTATTTT.

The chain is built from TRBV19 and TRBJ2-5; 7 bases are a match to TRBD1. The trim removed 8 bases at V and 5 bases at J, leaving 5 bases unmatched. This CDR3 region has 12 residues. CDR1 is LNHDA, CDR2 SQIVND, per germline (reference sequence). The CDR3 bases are TGTGCCAGTCGGGACAGAGGGGAGACCCAGTACTTC. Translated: CASRDRGETQYF.

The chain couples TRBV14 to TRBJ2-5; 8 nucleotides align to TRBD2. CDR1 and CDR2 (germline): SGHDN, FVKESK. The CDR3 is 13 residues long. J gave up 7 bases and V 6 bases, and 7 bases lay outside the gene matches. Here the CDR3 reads CASSRSGTGTQYF. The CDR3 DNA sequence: TGTGCCAGCAGTCGTAGCGGGACGGGGACCCAGTACTTC.

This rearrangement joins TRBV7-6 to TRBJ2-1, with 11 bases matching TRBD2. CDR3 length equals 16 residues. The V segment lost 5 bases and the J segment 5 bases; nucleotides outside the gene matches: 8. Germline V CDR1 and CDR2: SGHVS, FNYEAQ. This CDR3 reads CASSPRLAGYDNEQFF. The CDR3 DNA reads TGTGCCAGCAGCCCCCGACTAGCGGGATACGACAATGAGCAGTTCTTC.

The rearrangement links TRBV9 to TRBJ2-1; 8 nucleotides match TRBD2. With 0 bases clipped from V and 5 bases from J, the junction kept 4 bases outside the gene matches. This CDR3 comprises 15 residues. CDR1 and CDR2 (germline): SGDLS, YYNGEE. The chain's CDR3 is CASSVVVSGNNEQFF. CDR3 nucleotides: TGTGCCAGCAGCGTAGTGGTTAGCGGGAACAATGAGCAGTTCTTC.

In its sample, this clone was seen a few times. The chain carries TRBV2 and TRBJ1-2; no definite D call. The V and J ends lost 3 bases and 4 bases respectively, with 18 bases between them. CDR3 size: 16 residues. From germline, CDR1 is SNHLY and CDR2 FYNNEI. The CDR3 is CASSESEVSIVYGYTF. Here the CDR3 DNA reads TGTGCCAGCAGTGAGTCGGAGGTCTCGATTGTCTATGGCTACACCTTC.

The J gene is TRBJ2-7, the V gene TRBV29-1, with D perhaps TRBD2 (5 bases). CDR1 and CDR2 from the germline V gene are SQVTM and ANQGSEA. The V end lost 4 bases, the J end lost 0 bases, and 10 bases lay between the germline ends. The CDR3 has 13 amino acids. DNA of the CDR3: TGCAGCGTTGGCGGGCCGAGCTCCTACGAGCAGTACTTC. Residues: CSVGGPSSYEQYF.

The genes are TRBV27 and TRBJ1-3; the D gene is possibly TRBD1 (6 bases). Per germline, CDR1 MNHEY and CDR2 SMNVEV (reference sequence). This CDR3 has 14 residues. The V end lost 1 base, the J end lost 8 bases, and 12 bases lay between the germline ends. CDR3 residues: CASSLLGGKDTIYF. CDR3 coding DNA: TGTGCCAGCAGTTTATTAGGGGGAAAGGACACCATATATTTT.

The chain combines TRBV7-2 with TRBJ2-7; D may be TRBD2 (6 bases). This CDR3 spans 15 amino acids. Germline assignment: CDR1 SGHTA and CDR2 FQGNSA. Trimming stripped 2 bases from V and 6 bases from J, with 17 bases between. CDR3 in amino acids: CASSLFGGEVVEQYF. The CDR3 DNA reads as TGTGCCAGCAGCTTATTCGGCGGGGAGGTCGTCGAGCAGTACTTC.

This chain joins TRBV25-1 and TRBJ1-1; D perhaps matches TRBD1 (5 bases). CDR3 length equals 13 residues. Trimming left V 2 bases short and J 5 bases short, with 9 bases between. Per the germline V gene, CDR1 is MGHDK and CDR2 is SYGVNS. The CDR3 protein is CASSEQGWTEAFF. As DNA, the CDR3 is TGTGCCAGCAGTGAACAGGGCTGGACTGAAGCTTTCTTT.

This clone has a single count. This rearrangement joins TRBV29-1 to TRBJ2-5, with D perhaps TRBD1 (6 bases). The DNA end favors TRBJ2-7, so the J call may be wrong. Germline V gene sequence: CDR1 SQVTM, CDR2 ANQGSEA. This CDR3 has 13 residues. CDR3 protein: CSVGGDTYYEQYF. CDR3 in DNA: TGCAGCGTTGGTGGGGACACTTATTACGAGCAGTACTTC.

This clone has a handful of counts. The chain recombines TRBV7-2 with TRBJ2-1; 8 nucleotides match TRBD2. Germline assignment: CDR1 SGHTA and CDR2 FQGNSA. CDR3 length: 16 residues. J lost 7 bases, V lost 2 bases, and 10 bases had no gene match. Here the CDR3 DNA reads TGTGCCAGCAGCTTAATGGGAGCGGGAGTAGGGAATGAGCAGTTCTTC. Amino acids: CASSLMGAGVGNEQFF.

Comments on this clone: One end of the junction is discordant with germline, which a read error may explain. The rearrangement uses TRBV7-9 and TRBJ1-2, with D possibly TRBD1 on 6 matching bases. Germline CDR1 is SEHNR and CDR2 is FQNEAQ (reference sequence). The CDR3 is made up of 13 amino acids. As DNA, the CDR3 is TGTTCCAGCAGCTTAGGACAGTCTTATGGCTACACCTTC. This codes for CSSSLGQSYGYTF.

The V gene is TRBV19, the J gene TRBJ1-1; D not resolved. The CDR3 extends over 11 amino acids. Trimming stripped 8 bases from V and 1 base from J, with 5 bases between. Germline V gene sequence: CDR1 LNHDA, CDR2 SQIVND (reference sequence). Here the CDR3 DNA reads TGTGCCAGTGACTGGAACACTGAAGCTTTCTTT. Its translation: CASDWNTEAFF.